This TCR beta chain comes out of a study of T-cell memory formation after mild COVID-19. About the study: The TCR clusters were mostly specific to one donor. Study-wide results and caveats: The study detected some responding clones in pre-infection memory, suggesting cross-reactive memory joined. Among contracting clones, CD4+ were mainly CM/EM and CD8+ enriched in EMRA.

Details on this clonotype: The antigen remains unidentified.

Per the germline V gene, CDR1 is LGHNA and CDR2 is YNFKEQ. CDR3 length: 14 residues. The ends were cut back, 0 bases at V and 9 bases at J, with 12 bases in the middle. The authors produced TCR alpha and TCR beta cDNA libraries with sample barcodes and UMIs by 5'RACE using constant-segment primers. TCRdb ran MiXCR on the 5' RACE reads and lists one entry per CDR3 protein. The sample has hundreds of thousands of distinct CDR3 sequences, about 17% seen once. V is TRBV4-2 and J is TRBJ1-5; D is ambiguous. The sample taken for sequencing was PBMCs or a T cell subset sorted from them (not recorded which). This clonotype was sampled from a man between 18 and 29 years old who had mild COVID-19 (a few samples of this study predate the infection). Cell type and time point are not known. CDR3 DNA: TGTGCCAGCAGCCAAGATCGGGAGGGTAGGCCCCAGCATTTT. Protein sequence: CASSQDREGRPQHF.